What follows is one T cell receptor beta chain and its context. Its cognate antigen is unknown. Construction of the TCR beta libraries employed iRepertoire HTBI primers in conjunction with Arm-PCR of CDR3 regions. In TCRdb, the multiplex PCR reads were re-called with MiXCR into one record per CDR3 protein. The table includes more than 650,000 distinct CDR3 sequences, around 32% detected once. This sample is part of a study of regulatory T cells in long-lasting Graves disease. The V gene's germline CDR1 is SGHRS and CDR2 YFSETQ. The CDR3 loop spans 15 amino acids. V gave up 0 bases and J gave up 3 bases, with 12 bases separating them. Study-level points and caveats: Persistent Graves' patients possessed reduced TCR diversity relative to recently diagnosed ones. Having few samples may have compromised the accuracy.

Sample time point: persistent/refractory GD, antithyroid drugs over 5 years with positive TRAb. Construction of the TCR library relied on RNA isolated from PBMCs. Investigators report Graves' disease was diagnosed under American Thyroid Association guidelines. The V call is TRBV5-1, the J call TRBJ2-5; D unclear. The sequence was obtained from a female donor with Graves disease. This specimen was peripheral blood mononuclear cells (PBMCs), taken when the disease was refractory, from a patient treated with antithyroid drugs. The CDR3 nucleotides read TGCGCCAGCAGCTTGGTTCCCGGATCAGAAGAGACCCAGTACTTC. Translating gives CASSLVPGSEETQYF.